Detailed here is one TCR beta chain. What it binds is unknown. The same CDR3 is also encoded by other DNA sequences in this sample. The sample comes from a study of shared clonotypes between healthy human individuals. Germline CDR1 SGDLS, CDR2 YYNGEE. Trimming left V 0 bases short and J 0 bases short, with 4 bases between. CDR3 length: 14 amino acids. The study's findings and limits: Richness estimates generally favored naive over memory subsets. Against clonotypes common to all four donors, non-shared ones had lower generation probabilities.

Per sorted-subset replicate PCR, input was approximately 0.2 ug DNA, representing some 30,000 T cell genomes. TCRdb keeps only in-frame clones here, not all; method: immunoSEQ multiplex PCR. Of 2 million to 2.5 million clones detected, approximately 96% appear once; the ten largest clones hold roughly 0.13%. The chain carries TRBV9 and TRBJ1-3; no definite D call. The sample was naive CD4+ T cells sorted from blood. Subset of the sample: CD45RA+ positively selected. The TCR sequence derives from a man aged 18 to 35 in good health. CDR3 region: CASSVESSGNTIYF. The CDR3 DNA is TGTGCCAGCAGCGTAGAGTCCTCTGGAAACACCATATATTTT.